Listed here are 20 T cell receptor beta chains from one sample, sequenced in a study of early T cells in non-severe SARS-CoV-2 infection. TCRdb passed the 5' RACE reads through MiXCR, listing each CDR3 protein once. The data contain 25,000 to 35,000 distinct CDR3 sequences, around 7% of them singletons. Sequencing input: whole blood. These receptors were obtained from an adult who was a healthcare worker with PCR-confirmed SARS-CoV-2 infection or an uninfected control (not recorded which).

Many counts were recorded for this clonotype. V and J are TRBV6-6 and TRBJ2-6, with D perhaps matching TRBD2 (5 bases). The CDR3 sequence is 15 residues long. Germline V lookup: CDR1 MNHNY, CDR2 SVGAGI (reference sequence). Trimming removed 5 bases at V and 0 bases at J, with 8 bases between. The CDR3 nucleotides read TGTGCCAGCAGTGGCCGGGGCTCTGGGGCCAACGTCCTGACTTTC. This encodes CASSGRGSGANVLTF.

The chain has TRBV24-1 and TRBJ2-4; D gene ambiguous. V lost 5 bases and J lost 6, with 7 bases in between. This CDR3 region has 12 residues. Germline CDR1 reads KGHDR; CDR2 reads SFDVKD. For the CDR3, the DNA is TGTGCCACCAGTGTTTCCGGAAACATTCAGTACTTC. This encodes CATSVSGNIQYF.

At least ten counts were recorded for this clonotype. The CDR3 DNA sequence: TGCGCCAGCAGCTTGGTGGACGGTGGAGAGACCCAGTACTTC. It codes for CASSLVDGGETQYF. The rearrangement links TRBV5-1 to TRBJ2-5; D gene uncertain. Trimming took 0 bases from V and 4 from J, leaving 10 bases between them. The CDR3 spans 14 residues. Germline V gives CDR1 SGHRS, CDR2 YFSETQ.

This chain connects TRBV3-1 to TRBJ1-2; no clear D gene. The CDR3 runs 16 residues. The germline V gene encodes CDR1 LGHDT and CDR2 YNNKEL (reference sequence). Trimming shortened V by 1 base and J by 6 bases, and 18 bases separated the two germline ends. The CDR3 DNA reads as TGTGCCAGCAGCCAAGGACCCCAGGTTTGGTATGATGGCTACACCTTC. It encodes CASSQGPQVWYDGYTF.

This clonotype was detected only a few times. V and J are TRBV7-8 and TRBJ2-3; TRBD2 matches 9 bases. V was clipped by 0 bases and J by 2 bases; unmatched bases: 15. CDR3 length equals 20 residues. Germline CDR1 SGHVS, CDR2 FQNEAQ. In DNA, the CDR3 is TGTGCCAGCAGCTTAGCACTGGGCGGGAGGGCTAGGATTCCCACAGATACGCAGTATTTT. Its protein is CASSLALGGRARIPTDTQYF. The variable domain in full, completed from reference TRBV7-8 and TRBJ2-3, reads GAGVSQSPRYKVAKRGQDVALRCDPISGHVSLFWYQQALGQGPEFLTYFQNEAQLDKSGLPSDRFFAERPEGSVSTLKIQRTQQEDSAVYLCASSLALGGRARIPTDTQYFGPGTRLTVL.

This clonotype has ten or more counts. The genes are TRBV20-1 and TRBJ2-7; TRBD1 aligns across 8 bases. This CDR3 has 15 amino acids. The V segment lost 2 bases and the J segment 5 bases; nucleotides outside the gene matches: 11. Germline CDR1 DFQATT, CDR2 SNEGSKA (reference sequence). The CDR3 nucleotides read TGCAGTGCTAGACAGTCGGGACAGGCGACGGACGAGCAGTACTTC. Encoded protein: CSARQSGQATDEQYF.

This clonotype came up many times. The chain's CDR3 is CASRRGSGANVLTF. Here the CDR3 DNA reads TGTGCCAGCAGGAGGGGGTCTGGGGCCAACGTCCTGACTTTC. V usage is TRBV27 and J usage is TRBJ2-6; D may be TRBD1 (6 bases). Trimming stripped 6 bases from V and 1 base from J, with 7 bases between. The CDR3 is 14 amino acids. The germline V gene has CDR1 MNHEY and CDR2 SMNVEV (reference sequence).

This clonotype was seen at least ten times. The CDR3 loop is CSVGAPHTYNEQFF. DNA of the CDR3: TGCAGCGTTGGGGCCCCCCACACCTACAATGAGCAGTTCTTC. The rearrangement joins TRBV29-1 to TRBJ2-1; D call uncertain. The V gene lost 4 bases and the J gene lost 2 bases, with 12 bases spanning the gap. Looked up from germline, CDR1 is SQVTM and CDR2 is ANQGSEA. CDR3 length: 14 amino acids.

This clonotype came up a few times. The J gene is TRBJ1-5, the V gene TRBV5-1; no reliable D call. V lost 4 bases and J 4 bases, leaving 15 bases between the germline ends. The CDR3 extends over 15 amino acids. From germline, CDR1 is SGHRS and CDR2 YFSETQ. Here the CDR3 reads CASSIDNGLNQPQHF. Here the CDR3 DNA reads TGCGCCAGCAGCATTGATAACGGTTTGAATCAGCCCCAGCATTTT.

There are many counts of this clonotype. CDR3 in amino acids: CASSYRTGDNNSPLHF. CDR3 nucleotide sequence: TGTGCCAGCAGTTACCGGACAGGGGACAATAATTCACCCCTCCACTTT. This chain joins TRBV6-5 and TRBJ1-6; TRBD1 matches at 9 bases. The CDR3 sequence is 16 residues long. Germline V gene lookup returns CDR1 MNHEY and CDR2 SVGAGI. The ends lost 2 bases at V and 5 bases at J; junction bases unmatched: 4.

V is TRBV7-3 and J is TRBJ1-3; D is undetermined. Germline CDR1 and CDR2: SGHTA and FQGTGA. The CDR3 is 14 residues long. V was trimmed by 4 bases and J by 0 bases, leaving 7 bases between them. This chain's CDR3 is CASSSPVSGNTIYF. CDR3 bases: TGTGCCAGCAGCTCCCCCGTCTCTGGAAACACCATATATTTT.

The sample holds many counts of this clonotype. This rearrangement joins TRBV6-5 to TRBJ2-1; the D gene is possibly TRBD2 (5 bases). The CDR3 is made up of 15 amino acids. Trimming took off 0 bases at V and 10 bases at J, with 16 bases between the two ends. Germline V CDR1 and CDR2: MNHEY, SVGAGI. As DNA, the CDR3 is TGTGCCAGCAGTTACTCGGTTAATCTAGCCGACGAGCAGTTCTTC. Protein sequence: CASSYSVNLADEQFF.

This clonotype has ten or more counts. This chain connects TRBV12-3 or TRBV12-4 to TRBJ2-1; D is perhaps TRBD2 (5 bases). Trimming cost V 8 bases and J 5 bases, with 7 bases left between them. The CDR3 is 11 residues long. The CDR3 protein is CASRGNNEQFF. The CDR3 nucleotides are TGTGCCAGCCGGGGAAACAATGAGCAGTTCTTC.

This clonotype was seen many times. V is TRBV10-1 and J is TRBJ2-7; 7 nucleotides align to TRBD1. This CDR3 comprises 15 residues. Germline values: CDR1 WNHNN, CDR2 SYGVQD (reference sequence). The V segment lost 4 bases and the J segment 2 bases; nucleotides outside the gene matches: 8. CDR3 protein: CASSVGSTGAYEQYF. The CDR3 nucleotides are TGCGCCAGCAGTGTGGGGTCAACAGGGGCCTACGAGCAGTACTTC.

There are a few counts of this clonotype. The chain has TRBV5-6 and TRBJ2-2; D gene unclear. In germline, CDR1 is SGHDT, CDR2 YYEEEE. The V and J ends lost 5 bases and 5 bases respectively, with 22 bases between them. The CDR3 has 17 residues. The CDR3 sequence is CASSPTPGLVGTGELFF. The DNA for the CDR3 is TGTGCCAGCAGTCCCACACCGGGTCTAGTGGGGACCGGGGAGCTGTTTTTT.

At least ten counts were recorded for this clonotype. The chain employs TRBV7-2 and TRBJ1-5; D is undetermined. V lost 5 bases and J 3 bases, leaving 8 bases between the germline ends. Germline lookup yields CDR1 SGHTA and CDR2 FQGNSA. This CDR3 comprises 13 residues. The DNA of the CDR3 is TGTGCCAGCAGCACCGAAAACAATCAGCCCCAGCATTTT. It is translated as CASSTENNQPQHF. Based on the CDR3 plus reference TRBV7-2 and TRBJ1-5, the full variable domain is GAGVSQSPSNKVTEKGKDVELRCDPISGHTALYWYRQSLGQGLEFLIYFQGNSAPDKSGLPSDRFSAERTGGSVSTLTIQRTQQEDSAVYLCASSTENNQPQHFGDGTRLSIL.

This clonotype was counted at least ten times. V usage is TRBV20-1 and J usage is TRBJ1-5; TRBD1 agrees at 11 bases. Germline values: CDR1 DFQATT, CDR2 SNEGSKA (reference sequence). The trim removed 6 bases at V and 3 bases at J, leaving 10 bases unmatched. This CDR3 spans 16 amino acids. The CDR3 region is CSARTGTGGYNQPQHF. The CDR3 DNA reads as TGCAGTGCCAGAACCGGGACAGGGGGTTACAATCAGCCCCAGCATTTT.

This clonotype was seen only a few times. The V call is TRBV28, the J call TRBJ1-4; D unclear. The CDR3 runs 12 residues. Germline V CDR1 and CDR2: MDHEN, SYDVKM. Trimming took 1 base from V and 4 from J, leaving 1 base between them. This chain's CDR3 is CASSLFNEKLFF. CDR3 DNA sequence: TGTGCCAGCAGTTTATTTAATGAAAAACTGTTTTTT.

This clonotype has ten or more counts. The chain employs TRBV6-1 and TRBJ2-7; D call uncertain. Germline V gene sequence: CDR1 MNHNS, CDR2 SASEGT. The CDR3 spans 13 residues. Trimming left V 4 bases short and J 3 bases short, with 10 bases between. CDR3 coding DNA: TGTGCCAGCAGTGCCCCAGATAACTACGAGCAGTACTTC. It specifies CASSAPDNYEQYF.

This clonotype was picked up many times. The chain employs TRBV5-8 and TRBJ2-7; D might be TRBD1 (5 bases). The ends were cut back, 0 bases at V and 7 bases at J, with 14 bases in the middle. CDR3 size: 14 residues. Per the germline V gene, CDR1 is SGHTS and CDR2 is YDEGEE. CDR3 region: CASSLGRVAGEQYF. The CDR3 bases are TGTGCCAGCAGCTTGGGCAGGGTGGCAGGGGAGCAGTACTTC.